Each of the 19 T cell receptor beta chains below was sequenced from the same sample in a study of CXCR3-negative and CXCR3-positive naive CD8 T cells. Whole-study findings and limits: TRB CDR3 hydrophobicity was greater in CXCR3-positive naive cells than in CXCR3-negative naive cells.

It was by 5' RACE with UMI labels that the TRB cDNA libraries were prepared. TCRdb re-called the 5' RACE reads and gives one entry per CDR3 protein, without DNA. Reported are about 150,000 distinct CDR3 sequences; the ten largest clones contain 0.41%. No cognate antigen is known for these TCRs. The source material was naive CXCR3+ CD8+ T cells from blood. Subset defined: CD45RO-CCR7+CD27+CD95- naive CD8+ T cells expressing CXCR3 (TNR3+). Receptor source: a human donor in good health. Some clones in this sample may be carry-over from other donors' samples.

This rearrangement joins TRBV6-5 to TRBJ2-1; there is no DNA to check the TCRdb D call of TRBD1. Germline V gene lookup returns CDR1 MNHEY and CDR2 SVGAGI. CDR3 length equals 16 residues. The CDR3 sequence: CASRKSGTGSYNEQFF.

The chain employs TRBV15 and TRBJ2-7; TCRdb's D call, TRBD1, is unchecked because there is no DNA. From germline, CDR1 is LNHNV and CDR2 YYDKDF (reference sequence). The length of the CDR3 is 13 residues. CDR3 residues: CATSVQGSLEQYF.

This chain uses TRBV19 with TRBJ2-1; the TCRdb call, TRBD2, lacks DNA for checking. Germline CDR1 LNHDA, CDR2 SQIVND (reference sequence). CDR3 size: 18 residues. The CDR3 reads CASSIEGLWSGGEDEQFF.

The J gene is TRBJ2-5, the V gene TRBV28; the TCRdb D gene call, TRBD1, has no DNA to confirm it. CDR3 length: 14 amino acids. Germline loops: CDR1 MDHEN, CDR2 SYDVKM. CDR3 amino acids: CASSATGLVETQYF.

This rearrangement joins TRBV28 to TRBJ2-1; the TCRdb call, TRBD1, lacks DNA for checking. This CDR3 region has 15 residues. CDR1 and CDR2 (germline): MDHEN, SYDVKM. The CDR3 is CASRPTGARYNEQFF.

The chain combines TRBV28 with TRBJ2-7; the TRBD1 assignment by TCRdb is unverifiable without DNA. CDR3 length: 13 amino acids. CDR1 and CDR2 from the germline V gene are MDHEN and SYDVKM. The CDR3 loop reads CASTTWGGNEQYF.

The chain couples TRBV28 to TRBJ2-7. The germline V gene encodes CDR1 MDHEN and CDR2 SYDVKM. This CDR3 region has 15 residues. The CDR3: CASSLLRNPSYEQYF.

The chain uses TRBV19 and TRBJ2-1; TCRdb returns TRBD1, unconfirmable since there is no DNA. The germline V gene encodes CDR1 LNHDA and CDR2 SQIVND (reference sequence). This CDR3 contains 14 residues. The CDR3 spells CASSRAASNNEQFF.

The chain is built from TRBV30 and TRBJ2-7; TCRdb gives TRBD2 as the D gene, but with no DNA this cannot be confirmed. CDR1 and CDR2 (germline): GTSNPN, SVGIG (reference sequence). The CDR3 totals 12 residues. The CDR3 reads CAWDIGPPEQYF. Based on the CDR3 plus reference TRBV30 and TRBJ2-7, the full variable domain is SQTIHQWPATLVQPVGSPLSLECTVEGTSNPNLYWYRQAAGRGLQLLFYSVGIGQISSEVPQNLSASRPQDRQFILSSKKLLLSDSGFYLCAWDIGPPEQYFGPGTRLTVT.

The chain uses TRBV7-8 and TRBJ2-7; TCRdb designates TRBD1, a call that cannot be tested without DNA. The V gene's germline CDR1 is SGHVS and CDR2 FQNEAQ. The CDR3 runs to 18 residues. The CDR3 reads CASSSRGRSSGNPYEQYF.

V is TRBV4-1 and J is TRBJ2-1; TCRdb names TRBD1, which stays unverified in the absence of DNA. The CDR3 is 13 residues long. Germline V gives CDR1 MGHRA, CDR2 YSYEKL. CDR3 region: CASSQGGANEQFF.

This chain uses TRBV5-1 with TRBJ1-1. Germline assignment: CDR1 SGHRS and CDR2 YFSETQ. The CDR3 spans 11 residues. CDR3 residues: CASKGGTEAFF.

Here the CDR3 reads CASSLSLDYEQYF. The V gene is TRBV27, the J gene TRBJ2-7. This CDR3 has 13 residues. CDR1 and CDR2 from the germline V gene are MNHEY and SMNVEV (reference sequence).

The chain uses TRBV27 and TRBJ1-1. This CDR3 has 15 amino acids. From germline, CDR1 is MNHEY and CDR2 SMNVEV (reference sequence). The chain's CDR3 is CASSHGTLLNTEAFF.

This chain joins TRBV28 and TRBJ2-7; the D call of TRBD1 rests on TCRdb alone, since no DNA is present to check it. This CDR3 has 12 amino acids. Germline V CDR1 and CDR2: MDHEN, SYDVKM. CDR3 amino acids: CASRDISYEQYF.

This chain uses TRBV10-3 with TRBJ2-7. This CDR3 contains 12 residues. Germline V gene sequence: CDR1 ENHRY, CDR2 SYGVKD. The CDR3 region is CAISGPKNEQYF.

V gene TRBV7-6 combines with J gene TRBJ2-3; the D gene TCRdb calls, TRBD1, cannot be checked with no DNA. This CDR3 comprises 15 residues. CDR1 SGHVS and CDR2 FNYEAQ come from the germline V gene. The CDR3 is CASSYPGASTDTQYF. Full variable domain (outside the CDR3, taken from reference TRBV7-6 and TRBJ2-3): GAGVSQSPRYKVTKRGQDVALRCDPISGHVSLYWYRQALGQGPEFLTYFNYEAQQDKSGLPNDRFSAERPEGSISTLTIQRTEQRDSAMYRCASSYPGASTDTQYFGPGTRLTVL.

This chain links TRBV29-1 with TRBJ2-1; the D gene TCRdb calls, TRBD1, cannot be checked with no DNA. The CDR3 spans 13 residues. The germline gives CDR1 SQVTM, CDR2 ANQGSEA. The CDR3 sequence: CSVETGSYNEQFF.

Here the CDR3 reads CASSPRGSPYEQYF. J is TRBJ2-7 and V is TRBV12-3 or TRBV12-4; TCRdb designates TRBD1, a call that cannot be tested without DNA. This CDR3 has 14 amino acids.